This paragraph covers one T cell receptor beta chain sequence. What it binds is not known. This specimen belongs to a study of T cell responses to AZD1222 COVID-19 vaccine. Clones were sequenced by immunoSEQ multiplex PCR, and TCRdb holds only the in-frame ones, with some missing. The sample has 150,000 or so clones. This CDR3 comprises 17 residues. CDR1 is SGHVS, CDR2 FQNEAQ, per germline. J was trimmed by 3 bases and V by 5 bases; bases with no gene match: 10. General study findings and limits: Spike-specific TCR breadth and depth were elevated following two AZD1222 doses. Researchers took repertoire samples only after the peak T cell response had come. Spike-wide vaccine-associated CD4 TCRs dominated at 160-218 and 743-854. White British donors predominated, females outnumbered males, and clonal diversity was possibly underestimated.

This chain joins TRBV7-8 and TRBJ1-2; 12 nucleotides agree with TRBD1. The sequenced sample was peripheral blood. This receptor was identified in an adult in good health. CDR3 in amino acids: CASSAPGQGARDYGYTF. The CDR3, as DNA: TGTGCCAGCAGCGCACCGGGACAGGGGGCGCGCGACTATGGCTACACCTTC.